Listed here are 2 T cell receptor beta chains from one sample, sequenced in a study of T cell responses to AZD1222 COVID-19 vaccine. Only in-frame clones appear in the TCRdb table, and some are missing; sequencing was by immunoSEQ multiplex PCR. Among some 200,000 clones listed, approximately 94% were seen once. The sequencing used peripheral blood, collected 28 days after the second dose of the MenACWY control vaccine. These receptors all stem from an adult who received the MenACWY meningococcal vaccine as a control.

The CDR3 loop reads CASSPEQGISGNTIYF. In DNA, the CDR3 is TGTGCCAGCAGCCCAGAACAGGGGATTTCTGGAAACACCATATATTTT. This sequence joins TRBV14 and TRBJ1-3; TRBD1 matches at 7 bases. V was pared by 4 bases and J by 1 base, with 7 bases of the junction left unmatched. The CDR3 has 16 amino acids. CDR1 is SGHDN and CDR2 is FVKESK in the germline V gene.

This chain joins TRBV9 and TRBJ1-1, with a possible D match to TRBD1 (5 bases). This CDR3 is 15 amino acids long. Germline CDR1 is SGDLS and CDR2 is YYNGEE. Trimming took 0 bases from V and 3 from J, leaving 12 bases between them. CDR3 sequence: CASSVDGGGDTEAFF. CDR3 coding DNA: TGTGCCAGCAGCGTAGATGGGGGAGGGGACACTGAAGCTTTCTTT.